This record concerns one T cell receptor (beta chain) sequence. Germline-derived CDR1 and CDR2 are KGHDR and SFDVKD. Trimming took off 3 bases at V and 4 bases at J, with 12 bases between the two ends. CDR3 length equals 15 residues. These data are taken from a study of blood T cell repertoires in COVID-19. Across the study: Donors in the United States, Italy and Spain gave samples during acute or convalescent COVID-19. T cells, B-cell-depleted T cells, or PBMCs provided the cDNA or gDNA that served as material.

In the original processing: Cell counts per sample came from amplifying reference gene primers. Method: immunoSEQ multiplex PCR; TCRdb's copy keeps in-frame clones and lacks some. The DNA was the basis for D and trimming; V, J and clone size are from that table. The sample shows some 160,000 clones, approximately 90% of them seen only once. The genes are TRBV24-1 and TRBJ2-1, with D tentatively TRBD2 (5 bases). The TCR comes from a man younger than 35 with acute or convalescent COVID-19. The sample consisted of peripheral blood. CDR3 in DNA: TGTGCCACCAGTGATCCCGGGATCCTATACAATGAGCAGTTCTTC. This gives the protein CATSDPGILYNEQFF.